A single sample gave rise to the 9 T cell receptor beta chains below, sequenced in a study of a mutant IDH1 vaccine in newly diagnosed glioma. Their recognized antigens are unknown. Documented time point: week 11, during vaccination. Vaccine doses each comprised 300 ug of mutant IDH1 20-mer peptide, with topical imiquimod. Method: immunoSEQ multiplex PCR; TCRdb's copy keeps in-frame clones and lacks some. This table holds around 130,000 clones, 80% found once. Sequencing was performed on PBMCs, taken from a glioma patient whose treatment included an IDH1 peptide vaccine. These receptors originate from a man aged 40-49 years with glioma.

The chain uses TRBV7-2 and TRBJ2-2, with unresolved D. The CDR3 contains 14 residues. The germline V gene has CDR1 SGHTA and CDR2 FQGNSA. V lost 5 bases, J lost 5 bases, and 12 bases lay in between. CDR3: CASSINIGTGELFF. The CDR3 bases are TGTGCCAGCAGCATAAATATCGGGACCGGGGAGCTGTTTTTT.

The chain links TRBV19 to TRBJ1-1; the D gene is possibly TRBD1 (5 bases). The V end lost 1 base, the J end lost 1 base, and 7 bases lay between the germline ends. CDR3 length equals 14 residues. The germline V gene encodes CDR1 LNHDA and CDR2 SQIVND (reference sequence). The CDR3 protein is CASSIVTANTEAFF. CDR3 nucleotide sequence: TGTGCCAGTAGTATAGTGACAGCGAACACTGAAGCTTTCTTT. The full variable domain, its missing parts supplied by reference TRBV19 and TRBJ1-1, is DGGITQSPKYLFRKEGQNVTLSCEQNLNHDAMYWYRQDPGQGLRLIYYSQIVNDFQKGDIAEGYSVSREKKESFPLTVTSAQKNPTAFYLCASSIVTANTEAFFGQGTRLTVV.

The chain carries TRBV9 and TRBJ1-2; D remains ambiguous. The CDR3 runs 13 residues. Germline V gene lookup returns CDR1 SGDLS and CDR2 YYNGEE. Trimming removed 2 bases at V and 7 bases at J, with 12 bases between. The CDR3 region is CASSVPMGSGYTF. The CDR3 DNA is TGTGCCAGCAGCGTCCCAATGGGGTCTGGCTACACCTTC. Full variable domain (remainder filled in from reference TRBV9 and TRBJ1-2): DSGVTQTPKHLITATGQRVTLRCSPRSGDLSVYWYQQSLDQGLQFLIQYYNGEERAKGNILERFSAQQFPDLHSELNLSSLELGDSALYFCASSVPMGSGYTFGSGTRLTVV.

This clone appeared once. The genes are TRBV7-2 and TRBJ2-2; D not certain. Germline values: CDR1 SGHTA, CDR2 FQGNSA. V lost 5 bases to trimming and J lost 2 bases, with 6 bases between them. The CDR3 consists of 13 residues. The CDR3 DNA reads TGTGCCAGCAGCCCGAGAAACACCGGGGAGCTGTTTTTT. As protein: CASSPRNTGELFF.

The chain uses TRBV2 and TRBJ2-2, with 11 bases that match TRBD2. This CDR3 contains 16 residues. Germline assignment: CDR1 SNHLY and CDR2 FYNNEI. V dropped 4 bases and J dropped 4; count of bases not matched to a gene: 5. CDR3 protein: CASSAGTSGFTGELFF. The CDR3 DNA sequence: TGTGCCAGCAGTGCCGGGACTAGCGGTTTCACCGGGGAGCTGTTTTTT.

In this sample, this clone turned up many times. This chain joins TRBV5-4 and TRBJ1-2, with D maybe TRBD1 (5 bases). V lost 0 bases to trimming and J lost 7 bases, with 7 bases between them. CDR1 and CDR2 from the germline V gene are SGHNT and YYREEE (reference sequence). The CDR3 has 12 amino acids. The CDR3 sequence is CASSLGQSGYTF. The CDR3 DNA reads as TGTGCCAGCAGCTTGGGACAGTCTGGCTACACCTTC.

CDR3 in amino acids: CSVGAETQYF. CDR3 nucleotides: TGCAGCGTTGGGGCGGAGACCCAGTACTTC. This chain links TRBV29-1 with TRBJ2-5; D remains ambiguous. The CDR3 runs to 10 residues. Trimming removed 4 bases from V and 5 bases from J, with 5 bases in between. Germline CDR1 is SQVTM and CDR2 is ANQGSEA.

The J gene is TRBJ2-3, the V gene TRBV7-2; 8 nucleotides agree with TRBD2. CDR3 length: 17 amino acids. V was pared by 1 base and J by 2 bases, with 8 bases of the junction left unmatched. From germline, CDR1 is SGHTA and CDR2 FQGNSA. CDR3 nucleotide sequence: TGTGCCAGCAGCTTAGGGATTAGCGGGGCCCTCACAGATACGCAGTATTTT. Translation gives CASSLGISGALTDTQYF. The full variable domain, rest sourced from reference TRBV7-2 and TRBJ2-3, is GAGVSQSPSNKVTEKGKDVELRCDPISGHTALYWYRQSLGQGLEFLIYFQGNSAPDKSGLPSDRFSAERTGGSVSTLTIQRTQQEDSAVYLCASSLGISGALTDTQYFGPGTRLTVL.

The chain uses TRBV28 and TRBJ2-7; 13 bases are shared with TRBD2. V was pared by 6 bases and J by 7 bases, with 3 bases of the junction left unmatched. Per the germline V gene, CDR1 is MDHEN and CDR2 is SYDVKM. The CDR3 runs 13 residues. This CDR3 reads CASRRTSGREQYF. The CDR3 DNA is TGTGCCAGCAGACGGACTAGCGGGAGAGAGCAGTACTTC.